This section outlines one T cell receptor beta chain sequence together with its context. These data belong to a study of T cells in Graves' hyperthyroidism and ophthalmopathy. In the study overall: Peripheral blood was taken when the disease was first diagnosed, before any treatment began.

The hyperthyroidism patients had all been newly diagnosed, and their disease duration was under 2 months. Their ages ranged from 18 to 65 years. PBMCs were derived from roughly 10 ml fresh peripheral blood. The CDR3 length is 16 residues. Germline V CDR1 and CDR2: DFQATT, SNEGSKA (reference sequence). Trimming took 1 base from V and 0 from J, leaving 13 bases between them. The TCR beta CDR3 regions underwent amplification using RNA transcripts as the source. A first-round RT-PCR of the TCR CDR3 used the HTBI primer set. TCRdb called the multiplex PCR reads again in MiXCR, with one record for every CDR3 protein. Seen here are roughly 300,000 distinct CDR3 sequences, about 14% observed once, and the top ten hold about 22%.

Sequenced: blood. The genes are TRBV20-1 and TRBJ1-5; D is ambiguous. The receptor was derived from a woman between 25 and 40 years old with Graves' hyperthyroidism. CDR3 sequence reads: CSARAYTRASNQPQHF. The CDR3 DNA sequence: TGCAGTGCTAGAGCTTATACCCGAGCTAGCAATCAGCCCCAGCATTTT.